The clone carrying this T cell receptor beta chain appeared once. Its antigen is currently unknown. Built from TCR beta cDNA, the libraries had unique molecular identifiers in them. TCRdb processed the PCR reads anew with MiXCR; each CDR3 protein has one entry. The table has 800,000 to 950,000 distinct CDR3 sequences, under 70% seen once. The sample originates from a study of post-analysis software for immune sequencing data. Study-level findings and limits: TRBV5-6, TRBV5-1 and TRBV20-1 were among 4 or 5 TRBV segments more frequent in patients than controls.

With V trimmed by 6 bases and J by 6 bases, 5 bases remained unmatched. The CDR3 is 13 amino acids. Germline V gene sequence: CDR1 ENHRY, CDR2 SYGVKD. V and J are TRBV10-3 and TRBJ1-5; 7 bases map to TRBD1. Input material: blood. This receptor was taken from a girl aged 10 to 17 with multiple sclerosis. CDR3 sequence reads: CAISDRARQPQHF. The CDR3 DNA sequence: TGTGCCATCAGCGACAGGGCACGTCAGCCCCAGCATTTT.